Listed below are T cell receptor beta chains from one sample, sequenced in a study of cytotoxic CD8 clonotypes in ibrutinib-treated CLL. TCRdb's copy holds only in-frame clones and misses some; the assay was immunoSEQ multiplex PCR. The sample shows some 350,000 clones, around 66% of them seen only once. Material: PBMCs, obtained after 36 months of ibrutinib treatment. These receptors were collected from a human donor with chronic lymphocytic leukemia. Each CDR3 is given with its conserved first and last residue. D genes are given only for firm matches. Size tells how often a clone was seen (once, few, many) or the class of an expanded clone, and some rows leave it out.

V gene	clone size	D gene	J gene	CDR3 DNA	CDR3 protein
TRBV18	-	TRBD2	TRBJ2-7	TGTGCCAGCTCACCCCCGGGACTACTCTACGAGCAGTACTTC	CASSPPGLLYEQYF
TRBV2	-	-	TRBJ2-3	TGTGCCAGCAGTCCCGGGACTGGTACAGATACGCAGTATTTT	CASSPGTGTDTQYF
TRBV5-6	-	-	TRBJ1-2	TGTGCCAGCAGCTTGGGTGGCGCGGGCTACACCTTC	CASSLGGAGYTF
TRBV19	few	-	TRBJ2-3	TGTGCCAGTGATCAGGGGACATCCAGAGATACGCAGTATTTT	CASDQGTSRDTQYF
TRBV10-3	-	TRBD2	TRBJ2-7	TGTGCCATCAGTCTGACTAGCGGGGTCTCCTACGAGCAGTACTTC	CAISLTSGVSYEQYF
TRBV19	few	-	TRBJ2-3	TGTGCCAGTTCGGGGGCAGCAGATACGCAGTATTTT	CASSGAADTQYF
TRBV6-1	-	-	TRBJ2-3	TGTGCCAGCAGTGCCGGGACCCACATTGGAACAGATACGCAGTATTTT	CASSAGTHIGTDTQYF
TRBV7-9	-	TRBD1	TRBJ1-4	TGTGCCAGCCGGGACAGAAATGAAAAACTGTTTTTT	CASRDRNEKLFF
TRBV28	-	TRBD2	TRBJ2-7	TGTGCCATTTCACAGGGACTAGCGGGAGGCACCTACGAGCAGTACTTC	CAISQGLAGGTYEQYF
TRBV19	-	-	TRBJ2-1	TGTGCCAGTAGTCCCTCCTACAATGAGCAGTTCTTC	CASSPSYNEQFF
TRBV19	-	-	TRBJ1-6	TGTGCCAGTAGTATACACACGGGGGGGAACTCACCCCTCCACTTT	CASSIHTGGNSPLHF
TRBV4-1	-	TRBD2	TRBJ2-7	TGCGCCAGCAGCCACAACTCGGGACTAGCGGGTACCTACGAGCAGTACTTC	CASSHNSGLAGTYEQYF
TRBV18	-	TRBD1	TRBJ1-2	TGTGCCAGCTCACCCACTTTGACAGGGAACTATGGCTACACCTTC	CASSPTLTGNYGYTF
TRBV5-1	-	-	TRBJ2-1	TGCGCCAGCAGCTTAGGCGGGATATACAATGAGCAGTTCTTC	CASSLGGIYNEQFF
TRBV7-2	few	-	TRBJ2-2	TGTGCCAGCAGCTCTCGGGCCCCACGGGAGCTGTTTTTT	CASSSRAPRELFF
TRBV27	-	-	TRBJ1-1	TGTGCCAGCGCAGGTCCGTCGGGTGAAGCTTTCTTT	CASAGPSGEAFF
TRBV6-6	-	-	TRBJ1-1	TGTGCCAGCAGCCACAGGGCGGGGGGCACTGAAGCTTTCTTT	CASSHRAGGTEAFF
TRBV6-5	-	TRBD2	TRBJ2-3	TGTGCCAGCAGTTATGCGGGAGGGGAAGATACGCAGTATTTT	CASSYAGGEDTQYF
TRBV2	-	TRBD2	TRBJ2-1	TGTGCCAGCAGTGAAGGGCTAGCGGGAGCCTACAATGAGCAGTTCTTC	CASSEGLAGAYNEQFF
TRBV4-1	-	-	TRBJ2-4	TGCGCCAGCAGACCTACAGGGGCCAAAAACATTCAGTACTTC	CASRPTGAKNIQYF
TRBV7-2	-	-	TRBJ1-1	TGTGCCAGCAGCAAAACGTCCCGACATTTGAACACTGAAGCTTTCTTT	CASSKTSRHLNTEAFF
TRBV27	-	TRBD1	TRBJ1-2	TGTGCCAGCAGTACAGGGGCGTACTATGGCTACACCTTC	CASSTGAYYGYTF
TRBV13	-	-	TRBJ2-2	TGTGCCAGCAGCATACCCGATTGGTACGGCACCGGGGAGCTGTTTTTT	CASSIPDWYGTGELFF
TRBV4-1	few	-	TRBJ1-1	TGCGCCAGCAGCATCGAACAATTCATGAACACTGAAGCTTTCTTT	CASSIEQFMNTEAFF
TRBV6-1	-	-	TRBJ1-1	TGTGCCAGCAGTGAGCTTGGCACTGAAGCTTTCTTT	CASSELGTEAFF
TRBV7-9	-	-	TRBJ1-4	TGTGCCAGCAGCTTAGATCCCAGGTATCAGGCGGCAACTAATGAAAAACTGTTTTTT	CASSLDPRYQAATNEKLFF
TRBV11-2	-	TRBD1	TRBJ2-7	TGTGCCAGCAGCTCGGTGGGGACAGGAGACTACGAGCAGTACTTC	CASSSVGTGDYEQYF
TRBV7-9	-	-	TRBJ2-3	TGTGCCAGCAGCTTAGGGGGCATCACGGATTTT	CASSLGGITDF
TRBV12-5	-	-	TRBJ2-1	TGTGCTAGTGGCCGAGAACACCCAAGACTCGCACCTTACAATGAGCAGTTCTTC	CASGREHPRLAPYNEQFF
TRBV5-6	-	TRBD1	TRBJ1-2	TGTGCCAGCAGCTTGAGGCTCAAGTTTGGGACAGGAAACTATGGCTACACCTTC	CASSLRLKFGTGNYGYTF
TRBV19	-	-	TRBJ2-7	TGTGCCAGTACCCCGGCAGGGCACTCGGGGTACGAGCAGTACTTC	CASTPAGHSGYEQYF
TRBV7-9	-	-	TRBJ1-2	TGTGCCAGCAGCTCTAGTGGTGGCTACACCTTC	CASSSSGGYTF
TRBV29-1	-	-	TRBJ2-7	TGCAGCGTTGAAGATATTATGGGCTACGAGCAGTACTTC	CSVEDIMGYEQYF
TRBV27	-	-	TRBJ1-4	TGTGCCAGCAGTTTAGACTGGAATGAAAAACTGTTTTTT	CASSLDWNEKLFF
TRBV27	-	TRBD2	TRBJ2-5	TGTGCCAGCAGTACACCACTAGCGGGGGGCCTGGAGACCCAGTACTTC	CASSTPLAGGLETQYF
TRBV5-6	few	-	TRBJ1-2	TGTGCCAGCAGCTTGGGGCAGGGCTTCTATGGCTACACCTTC	CASSLGQGFYGYTF
TRBV25-1	-	-	TRBJ2-2	TGTGCCAGCAGTGCGCCGGGACAAAGGGAGCTGTTTTTT	CASSAPGQRELFF
TRBV4-1	-	TRBD1	TRBJ2-1	TGCGCCTCGAGGGGACAGAACAATGAGCAGTTCTTC	CASRGQNNEQFF
TRBV28	-	TRBD1	TRBJ1-3	TGTGCCAGCAGTTCAGGGGGTGCCTCTGGAAACACCATATATTTT	CASSSGGASGNTIYF
TRBV6-5	-	TRBD1	TRBJ1-2	TGTGCCAGCAGCCAGCACAGGGGGGACTATGGCTACACCTTC	CASSQHRGDYGYTF
TRBV7-6	-	TRBD1	TRBJ2-7	TGTGCCAGCAGCCCTCCCGACAGGGACGAGCAGTACTTC	CASSPPDRDEQYF
TRBV29-1	-	TRBD2	TRBJ2-2	TGCAGCGTTCAGGGAACGGGAGGAGGGGAGCTGTTTTTT	CSVQGTGGGELFF
TRBV10-2	-	TRBD1	TRBJ2-7	TGCGCCAGCAGTGAGGGGACAGGGGGATCCCCCTCCTACGAGCAGTACTTC	CASSEGTGGSPSYEQYF
TRBV29-1	-	-	TRBJ1-1	TGCAGCGTTGAAGATGATAGGGATCTCGGAGCTTTCTTT	CSVEDDRDLGAFF
TRBV29-1	few	-	TRBJ1-2	TGCAGCGTTGGTGGTCAGAACTATGGCTACACCTTC	CSVGGQNYGYTF
TRBV2	-	-	TRBJ2-2	TGTGCCAGTGCGACGGTGAACACCGGGGAGCTGTTTTTT	CASATVNTGELFF
TRBV5-1	-	TRBD1	TRBJ1-6	TGCGCCAGCAGCTCCAGGGGGCCGGATAATTCACCCCTCCACTTT	CASSSRGPDNSPLHF
TRBV13	-	-	TRBJ2-1	TGTGCCAGCAGGTCTACAGGTCTTACCTCCTACAATGAGCAGTTCTTC	CASRSTGLTSYNEQFF
TRBV6-5	-	-	TRBJ2-7	TGTGCCACCCTCAGGGGGGTACGGTGGTACTTC	CATLRGVRWYF